This T cell receptor beta chain was captured in a study of shared clonotypes between healthy human individuals. The table came from immunoSEQ multiplex PCR; TCRdb's copy has only in-frame clones and leaves some out. The sample gives 1.5 million to 1.9 million clones, 98% of which show up once; about 0.42% is in the top ten. Germline loops: CDR1 MNHNY, CDR2 SVGAGI (reference sequence). The V end was cut by 6 bases, the J end by 5 bases, with 10 bases between. The CDR3 covers 13 residues. The TCR was taken from a young man in good health. Sequenced input: naive CD4+ T cells sorted from blood. Stated subset: CD45RA+ positively selected. V is TRBV6-6 and J is TRBJ2-2, with D possibly TRBD1 on 5 matching bases. CDR3 amino acids: CASRRRETGELFF. The CDR3 coding sequence is TGTGCCAGCAGACGCAGGGAAACCGGGGAGCTGTTTTTT.